The T cell receptor (beta chain) described here comes from a study of identical twins. This clonotype was detected many times. Its cognate antigen is unknown. Whole-study findings and limits: Monozygotic twins shared more out-of-frame TCR alpha than recombination models predicted. Reduced insertions were recorded for abundant cord blood beta clonotypes, with no such pattern in memory repertoires.

Trimming pared 5 bases from V and 8 bases from J, leaving 18 bases between. The CDR3 consists of 14 residues. TCRdb re-analysed the 5' RACE reads in MiXCR, keeping a single row per CDR3 protein. The sample has around 280,000 distinct CDR3 sequences; about 8.1% are singletons. These data are also associated with another study on yellow fever vaccine responses in identical twins. This second report adds: Twins reportedly mounted vaccine T cell responses that seemed partly convergent, partly personalized.

This clonotype was sampled from a woman aged 18-29 years in good health. This chain joins TRBV12-3 or TRBV12-4 and TRBJ1-2; a possible D gene is TRBD1 (6 bases). The specimen was memory (CD45RO+) T cells sorted from blood. CDR3 sequence reads: CASSTGQRTFGYTF. The CDR3 DNA sequence: TGTGCCAGCAGTACTGGACAGAGGACGTTCGGCTACACCTTC.